Each of the 9 T cell receptor beta chains below was sequenced from the same sample in a study of shared clonotypes between healthy human individuals. Naive CD8 isolation took CD45RO-negative cells positively selected for CCR7 and excluded terminally differentiated effector memory CD45RA+ cells. Profiled with immunoSEQ multiplex PCR; TCRdb holds only in-frame clones, not every one. The sample contains nearly 2 million clones, about 95% of which appear only once. Sequencing input: naive CD8+ T cells sorted from blood. All receptors derive from a man aged 18 to 29 in good health.

This chain joins TRBV7-9 and TRBJ2-1, with a possible D match to TRBD2 (6 bases). The CDR3 loop spans 16 amino acids. Germline assignment: CDR1 SEHNR and CDR2 FQNEAQ (reference sequence). Trimming removed 2 bases from V and 6 bases from J, with 17 bases in between. CDR3 sequence reads: CASSLQSGLRPNEQFF. CDR3 bases: TGTGCCAGCAGCTTACAGAGCGGGCTTCGCCCCAATGAGCAGTTCTTC.

The chain is built from TRBV11-2 and TRBJ1-4; D is unresolved. Trimming left V 6 bases short and J 11 bases short, with 13 bases between. This CDR3 region has 12 residues. The germline V gene has CDR1 SGHAT and CDR2 FQNNGV. DNA for the CDR3: TGTGCCAGCAGTGGGTCCTCGGGGAAACTGTTTTTT. Residues: CASSGSSGKLFF.

The V gene is TRBV9, the J gene TRBJ2-7; D possibly corresponds to TRBD1 (6 bases). The CDR3 is 16 amino acids. The germline V gene encodes CDR1 SGDLS and CDR2 YYNGEE. V lost 4 bases and J 2 bases, leaving 19 bases between the germline ends. In nucleotides, the CDR3 is TGTGCCAGCAGCCCCAAAAACAGGGAAAACCCCTACGAGCAGTACTTC. Amino acids: CASSPKNRENPYEQYF.

As to this clone: At one end, the junction sequence differs from germline, possibly due to a read error. This chain links TRBV4-1 with TRBJ2-7; D not resolved. The CDR3 extends over 15 amino acids. Germline CDR1 reads MGHRA; CDR2 reads YSYEKL. The CDR3 sequence is CASTQTADGNYEQYF. The DNA for the CDR3 is TGCGCCAGCACCCAAACGGCCGACGGAAACTACGAGCAGTACTTC.

The chain couples TRBV11-2 to TRBJ2-1, with 9 nucleotides matching TRBD2. Germline-derived CDR1 and CDR2 are SGHAT and FQNNGV. This CDR3 comprises 15 residues. Unmatched junction bases numbered 3, after V lost 2 bases and J lost 4 bases. The DNA for the CDR3 is TGTGCCAGCAGCTTATCTAGCGGGGTATACAATGAGCAGTTCTTC. It is translated as CASSLSSGVYNEQFF.

The chain has TRBV4-1 and TRBJ1-2; D possibly corresponds to TRBD1 (6 bases). This CDR3 has 14 residues. Germline V gene sequence: CDR1 MGHRA, CDR2 YSYEKL. Trimming stripped 2 bases from V and 7 bases from J, with 14 bases between. The CDR3 nucleotides read TGCGCCAGCAGCCAAATAGGGAACAGGGTTGGCTACACCTTC. As protein: CASSQIGNRVGYTF.

The CDR3 spells CASSLSGQRSNYGYTF. The CDR3 DNA reads as TGTGCCAGCAGCTTATCGGGACAGAGGTCTAACTATGGCTACACCTTC. The chain is built from TRBV7-9 and TRBJ1-2, with TRBD1 identical over 7 bases. V lost 2 bases and J lost 0; bases outside the gene matches: 6. The CDR3 has 16 amino acids. Germline CDR1 reads SEHNR; CDR2 reads FQNEAQ (reference sequence).

The chain links TRBV14 to TRBJ2-7; the D is unclear. CDR1 and CDR2 (germline): SGHDN, FVKESK. The CDR3 runs 12 residues. Trimming cost V 1 base and J 3 bases, with 4 bases left between them. CDR3 DNA sequence: TGTGCCAGCAGCCAAGTTATCTACGAGCAGTACTTC. It is translated as CASSQVIYEQYF.

The chain recombines TRBV9 with TRBJ2-1; 14 bases are a match to TRBD2. CDR1 and CDR2 from the germline V gene are SGDLS and YYNGEE. J gave up 5 bases and V 3 bases, and 7 bases lay outside the gene matches. CDR3 length equals 17 residues. DNA of the CDR3: TGTGCCAGCAGCGGTAGACTAGCGGGGGGGCAGGACAATGAGCAGTTCTTC. Its translation is CASSGRLAGGQDNEQFF.